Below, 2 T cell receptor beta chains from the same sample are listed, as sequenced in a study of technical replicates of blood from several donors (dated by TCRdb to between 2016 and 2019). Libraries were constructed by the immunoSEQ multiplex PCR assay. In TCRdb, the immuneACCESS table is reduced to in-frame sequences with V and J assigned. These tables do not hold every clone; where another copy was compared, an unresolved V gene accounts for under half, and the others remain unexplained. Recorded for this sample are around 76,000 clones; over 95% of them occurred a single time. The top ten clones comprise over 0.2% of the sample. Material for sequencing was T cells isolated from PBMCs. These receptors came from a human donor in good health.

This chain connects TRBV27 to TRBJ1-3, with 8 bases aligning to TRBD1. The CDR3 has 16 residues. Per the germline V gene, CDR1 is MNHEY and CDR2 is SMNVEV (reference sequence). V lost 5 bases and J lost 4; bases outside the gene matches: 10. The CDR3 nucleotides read TGTGCCAGCAGTGTACACCAGGGGGCGAGGGGAAACACCATATATTTT. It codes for CASSVHQGARGNTIYF.

The CDR3 protein is CASSTQLEDEAFF. The CDR3 region has the DNA TGTGCCAGCAGTACCCAGTTAGAGGATGAAGCTTTCTTT. This chain uses TRBV27 with TRBJ1-1; D not certain. Germline V gene lookup returns CDR1 MNHEY and CDR2 SMNVEV (reference sequence). The ends were cut back, 5 bases at V and 7 bases at J, with 14 bases in the middle. The CDR3 has 13 residues.